The clone carrying this T cell receptor beta chain has more than one count but fewer than ten. Its antigen is as yet unknown. The data stem from a study of beta chain features in type 1 diabetes. Study in general: Researchers looked at about 110 million sorted cells across all samples.

Overall study results and limits: TCRB CDR3s from Type 1 diabetes patients were moderately but significantly shorter in all four CD4+ subsets. Type 1 diabetes patients had fewer VDJ junction insertions and more deletions.

This CDR3 is 15 amino acids long. Looked up from germline, CDR1 is MNHEY and CDR2 is SVGAGI. Trimming took 4 bases from V and 0 from J, leaving 12 bases between them. Sequencing targeted expressed TCRB transcripts, as all isolated RNA had been reverse transcribed. Mean read depth for naive, central memory and regulatory T cell samples was roughly 4 million reads. The method was immunoSEQ multiplex PCR; TCRdb's version includes in-frame clones alone and lacks a portion of them. Among roughly 350,000 clones listed, around 10% were seen once. The chain carries TRBV6-5 and TRBJ1-1, with D possibly matching TRBD1 (5 bases). Sequenced: central memory CD4+ T cells from blood. The TCR originated in a man aged 30 to 39 with type 1 diabetes. CDR3: CASSSGDPMNTEAFF. CDR3 in DNA: TGTGCCAGCAGTTCTGGGGACCCCATGAACACTGAAGCTTTCTTT.